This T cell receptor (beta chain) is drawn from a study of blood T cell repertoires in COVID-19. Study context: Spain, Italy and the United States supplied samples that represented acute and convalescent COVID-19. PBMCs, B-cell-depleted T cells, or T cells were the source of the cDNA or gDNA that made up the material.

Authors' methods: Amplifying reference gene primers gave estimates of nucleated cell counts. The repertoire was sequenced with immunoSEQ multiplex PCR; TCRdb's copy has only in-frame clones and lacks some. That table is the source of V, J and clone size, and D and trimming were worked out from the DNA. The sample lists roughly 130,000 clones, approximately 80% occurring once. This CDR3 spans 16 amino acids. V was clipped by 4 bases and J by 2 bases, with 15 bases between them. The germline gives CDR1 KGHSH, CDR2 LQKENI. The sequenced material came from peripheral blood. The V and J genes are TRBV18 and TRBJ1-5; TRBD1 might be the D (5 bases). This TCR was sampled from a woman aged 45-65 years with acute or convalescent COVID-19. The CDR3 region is CASSLSGGVGNQPQHF. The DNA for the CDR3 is TGTGCCAGCTCACTTTCGGGGGGAGTTGGCAATCAGCCCCAGCATTTT.